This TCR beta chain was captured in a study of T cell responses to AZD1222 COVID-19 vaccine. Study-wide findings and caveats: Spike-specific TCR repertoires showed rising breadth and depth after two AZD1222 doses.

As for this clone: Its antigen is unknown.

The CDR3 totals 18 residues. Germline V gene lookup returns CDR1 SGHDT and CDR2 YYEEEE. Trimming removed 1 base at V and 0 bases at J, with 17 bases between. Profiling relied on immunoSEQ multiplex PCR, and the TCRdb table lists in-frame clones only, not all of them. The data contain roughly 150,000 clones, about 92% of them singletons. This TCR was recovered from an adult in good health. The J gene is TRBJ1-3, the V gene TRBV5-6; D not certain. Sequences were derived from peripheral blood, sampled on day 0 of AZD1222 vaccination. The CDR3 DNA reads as TGTGCCAGCAGCTTGTTAGGGCGTCCTGGCCCCTCTGGAAACACCATATATTTT. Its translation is CASSLLGRPGPSGNTIYF.